The clone carrying this T cell receptor (beta chain) showed up just once. Germline V gene sequence: CDR1 SGDLS, CDR2 YYNGEE. This CDR3 is built from 15 residues. Trimming stripped 2 bases from V and 8 bases from J, with 16 bases between. Participants had their cohort set by participant-reported clinical history. In Cohort 3, a recovered donor had either two negative PCRs, clearance, or symptom resolution. Original methodology: Estimated nucleated cell counts came from reference gene primer amplification. Sequenced by immunoSEQ multiplex PCR; TCRdb stores in-frame clones only, minus some. The DNA was the basis for D and trimming; V, J and clone size are from that table. This table has about 180,000 clones, approximately 85% appearing once. The sample belongs to a study of blood T cell repertoires in COVID-19. Study in general: Samples of COVID-19 (acute and convalescent) were obtained from the United States, Italy and Spain.

The V gene is TRBV9, the J gene TRBJ2-2; D is perhaps TRBD1 (6 bases). The sample taken for sequencing was PBMCs or T cells enriched from blood (not recorded which). The receptor was derived from a man in his forties who had recovered from COVID-19. The CDR3 DNA is TGTGCCAGCAGCGTTGCCGGTGGGGGCGCTGGGGAGCTGTTTTTT. Its protein product is CASSVAGGGAGELFF.